Listed below are T cell receptor beta chains from one sample, sequenced in a study of T cell responses to AZD1222 COVID-19 vaccine. TCRdb's copy holds only in-frame clones and misses some; the assay was immunoSEQ multiplex PCR. The sample lists under 130,000 clones, roughly 91% occurring once. This material consisted of peripheral blood, taken on day 0 of AZD1222 vaccination. Every receptor here comes from an adult in good health. The CDR3 runs from the conserved cysteine through the conserved F or W. D genes are given only for firm matches. Some rows have no size entry. The others give once, few or many, or a class for an expanded clone.

J gene	D gene	clone size	V gene	CDR3 DNA	CDR3 protein
TRBJ1-6	-	few	TRBV4-2	TGTGCCAGCAGCCAAGGATATAATTCACCCCTCCACTTT	CASSQGYNSPLHF
TRBJ2-7	-	-	TRBV5-5	TGTGCCAGCAGCTTGCAGGCAGGTGCCTTCTACGAGCAGTACTTC	CASSLQAGAFYEQYF
TRBJ2-1	-	-	TRBV30	TGTGCCTGGAGTCCCACGTGGGTCTATGAGCAGTTCTTC	CAWSPTWVYEQFF
TRBJ1-5	-	-	TRBV9	TGTGCCAGCAGCGTAGGACAAAATCAGCCCCAGCATTTT	CASSVGQNQPQHF
TRBJ1-2	TRBD1	-	TRBV19	TGTGCCAGCATCGACAGGGGGCTTGGCTACACCTTC	CASIDRGLGYTF
TRBJ2-2	-	-	TRBV24-1	TGTGCCACCAGTGACTCGGAGGGGCAGATTGTCGGGGAGCTGTTTTTT	CATSDSEGQIVGELFF
TRBJ1-2	-	-	TRBV3-1/TRBV3-2	TGTGCCAGCTCGAGGGGGGGCTATGGCTACACCTTC	CASSRGGYGYTF
TRBJ2-3	TRBD2	-	TRBV10-3	TGTGCCACGGGGGGAGGCACAGATACGCAGTATTTT	CATGGGTDTQYF
TRBJ2-5	-	-	TRBV5-4	TGTGCCAGCAGCTTGGGATCGGGGACCTTTCAAGAGACCCAGTACTTC	CASSLGSGTFQETQYF
TRBJ1-1	-	-	TRBV21-1	TGTGCCAGCAGCAAACCCCATTCGGACAGGGATGTGAACACTGAAGCTTTCTTT	CASSKPHSDRDVNTEAFF
TRBJ2-3	-	-	TRBV18	TGTGCCAGCTCACTGGGGGTAGCGACAGATACGCAGTATTTT	CASSLGVATDTQYF
TRBJ2-2	-	few	TRBV2	TGTGCCAGCCAAATACAGGACACCGGGGAGCTGTTTTTT	CASQIQDTGELFF
TRBJ2-1	-	-	TRBV5-1	TGCGCCAGCAGCTTCGGGGGGCCTTCGACCAATGAGCAGTTCTTC	CASSFGGPSTNEQFF
TRBJ1-6	TRBD1	-	TRBV4-1	TGCGCCAGCAGCCAAGCCGGGACAGTAAATTCACCCCTCCACTTT	CASSQAGTVNSPLHF
TRBJ2-3	TRBD1	-	TRBV4-2	TGTGCCAGCAGCCACCCGAGGACAGGGGATACGCAGTATTTT	CASSHPRTGDTQYF
TRBJ2-7	TRBD1	few	TRBV7-9	TGTGCCAGCAGTTCCTCCGGGACAGGGTCCCTTTACGAGCAGTACTTC	CASSSSGTGSLYEQYF
TRBJ2-7	-	-	TRBV5-5	TGTGCCAGCAGCTTGTTGGGTGAGTCCTACGAGCAGTACTTC	CASSLLGESYEQYF
TRBJ2-3	-	-	TRBV10-1	TGCGCCAGCAGCGGAAGAACTGGCACAGATACGCAGTATTTT	CASSGRTGTDTQYF
TRBJ1-1	TRBD1	-	TRBV7-6	TGTGCCAGCAGTTATAGACAGGGACTGAACACTGAAGCTTTCTTT	CASSYRQGLNTEAFF
TRBJ2-1	TRBD2	-	TRBV3-1/TRBV3-2	TGTGCCAGCAGCCAAGAGTATGGCGGGGGTTACAATGAGCAGTTCTTC	CASSQEYGGGYNEQFF
TRBJ1-2	-	-	TRBV9	TGTGCCAGCAGCGTAGGAGGGACGGACAGTGGCTACACCTTC	CASSVGGTDSGYTF
TRBJ1-2	-	-	TRBV4-1	TGCGCCAGCAGCGCTAACGTACAGGGAAGCTATGGCTACACCTTC	CASSANVQGSYGYTF
TRBJ2-7	-	-	TRBV18	TGTGCCAGCTCCCCTGGGTTGAGCTCCTACGAGCAGTACTTC	CASSPGLSSYEQYF
TRBJ2-1	TRBD2	few	TRBV7-9	TGTGCCGCGCGACCAGTCTCAGCGGGGGGGCGGGATGAGCAGTTCTTC	CAARPVSAGGRDEQFF
TRBJ1-2	-	-	TRBV5-8	TGTGCCAGCAGCGCGCAGGGGTACTATGGCTACACCTTC	CASSAQGYYGYTF
TRBJ1-2	-	-	TRBV18	TGTGCCAGCTCACCCTCGACCTTACAGGGTGCTAACTATGGCTACACCTTC	CASSPSTLQGANYGYTF
TRBJ2-7	-	-	TRBV6-5	TGTGCCAGCAGTTACTCCGACAGGCTCCGGGGCGAGCAGTACTTC	CASSYSDRLRGEQYF
TRBJ1-5	-	-	TRBV4-1	TGCGCCAGCAGACCAAGAACGGACAGCAACAATCAGCCCCAGCATTTT	CASRPRTDSNNQPQHF
TRBJ2-7	TRBD2	-	TRBV10-3	TGTGCCATCGGTGGTAGCGGGGAGAGAACCTACGAGCAGTACTTC	CAIGGSGERTYEQYF
TRBJ2-3	TRBD2	few	TRBV5-4	TGTGCCAGCAGCTGGCCGGGACTAGCGGGGGAGCTCACAGATACGCAGTATTTT	CASSWPGLAGELTDTQYF
TRBJ2-1	-	-	TRBV30	TGTGCCTGGAGTGTGAGAGGGGTAGGCTCCTACAATGAGCAGTTCTTC	CAWSVRGVGSYNEQFF
TRBJ1-1	-	-	TRBV6-5	TGTGCCAGCAATCAGCTGAACACTGAAGCTTTCTTT	CASNQLNTEAFF
TRBJ1-5	-	-	TRBV1	TGCACCAGCAGCCCCTACGGGAGGGGACTTTATAGCAATCAGCCCCAGCATTTT	CTSSPYGRGLYSNQPQHF
TRBJ2-4	TRBD1	-	TRBV7-3	TGTGCCAGCAGCTCGACAGGGGGAACCAAAAACATTCAGTACTTC	CASSSTGGTKNIQYF
TRBJ2-7	-	-	TRBV7-9	TGTGCCAGCAGCCCCCCGACGGGCTACGAGCAGTACTTC	CASSPPTGYEQYF
TRBJ1-2	-	-	TRBV28	TGTGCCAGCAGTCCCGATAGCGGGGACGCATATGGCTACACCTTC	CASSPDSGDAYGYTF
TRBJ1-5	-	-	TRBV28	TGTGCCAGCAGTTCCCCGGACCCCCGGGACAATCAGCCCCAGCATTTT	CASSSPDPRDNQPQHF
TRBJ1-3	-	-	TRBV4-1	TGCGCCAGCAGCCAAGAACACAGGGTGGGAAACACCATATATTTT	CASSQEHRVGNTIYF
TRBJ2-7	-	-	TRBV10-3	TGTGCCATCAGTGAGTCGCCGGGGGTGGGATACGAGCAGTACTTC	CAISESPGVGYEQYF
TRBJ2-1	-	few	TRBV4-3	TGCGCCAGCAGCCAAGATTCAGACGGCTACAATGAGCAGTTCTTC	CASSQDSDGYNEQFF
TRBJ2-1	TRBD2	-	TRBV7-6	TGTGCCAGCAGCTTTGGGACTAGCGGGAGCTCCTACAATGAGCAGTTCTTC	CASSFGTSGSSYNEQFF
TRBJ2-7	-	few	TRBV2	TGTGCCAGCAAGGCGGCAGCCTACGAGCAGTACTTC	CASKAAAYEQYF
TRBJ2-1	-	-	TRBV3-1/TRBV3-2	TGTGCCAGCAGCCCCCCTGGGACGCGGTACAATGAGCAGTTCTTC	CASSPPGTRYNEQFF
TRBJ1-5	-	-	TRBV10-1	TGCGCCAGCCATAAGGCCATGAGACGGCTTAGCAATCAGCCCCAGCATTTT	CASHKAMRRLSNQPQHF